A selection of T cell receptor beta chains follows, all from one sample in a study of blood T cell repertoires in COVID-19. Clones were sequenced by immunoSEQ multiplex PCR, and TCRdb holds only the in-frame ones, with some missing. Among more than 150,000 clones listed, more than 80% were seen once. The sequencing input was peripheral blood. All receptors derive from a woman of 80 years or more with COVID-19, enrolled during active disease. Both conserved end residues are part of each CDR3. Fields, in order: CDR3 DNA, CDR3 protein, clone size, J gene, V gene, D gene. A D gene is named only where the DNA matches it firmly. Rows give clone size only sometimes, using once, few, many, or a class for an expanded clone.

TGCGCCAGCAGCCACGGGCTAGCGGGGGGAGGGGGCACCGGGGAGCTGTTTTTT	CASSHGLAGGGGTGELFF	-	TRBJ2-2	TRBV4-3	TRBD2
TGTGCCAGCAGCCTCGGGACTAGCGGCAGCTCCTACAATGAGCAGTTCTTC	CASSLGTSGSSYNEQFF	once	TRBJ2-1	TRBV7-9	TRBD2
TGTGCCAGCAGTTTGTATAACCCAGCTAACTATGGCTACACCTTC	CASSLYNPANYGYTF	-	TRBJ1-2	TRBV28	-
TGCGCCAGCAGTCTGTACAGCCACGAGCAGTACTTC	CASSLYSHEQYF	-	TRBJ2-7	TRBV10-2	-
TGTGCCAGCAGCCCAACAGGGACTTCACCCCTCCACTTT	CASSPTGTSPLHF	-	TRBJ1-6	TRBV4-2	-
TGTGCCAGCAGCCCAGGGGAACCGTACGAGCAGTACTTC	CASSPGEPYEQYF	-	TRBJ2-7	TRBV7-6	-
TGTGCCAGCAGTACGACACCTATTACAGGGGACACTGAAGCTTTCTTT	CASSTTPITGDTEAFF	-	TRBJ1-1	TRBV6-2/TRBV6-3	TRBD1
TGTGCCACCAGTGATCTCGAAGGCAGGGGGCGAGAGACCCAGTACTTC	CATSDLEGRGRETQYF	-	TRBJ2-5	TRBV24-1	TRBD1
TGTGCCAGCAGCTTAGGACAGCCTCCCTACGAGCAGTACTTC	CASSLGQPPYEQYF	few	TRBJ2-7	TRBV7-6	-
TGTGCCAGCAGTTTTCGACAGAACACTGAAGCTTTCTTT	CASSFRQNTEAFF	-	TRBJ1-1	TRBV27	-
TGTGCCAGCAGTTACCAGCGACCTAGCACAGATACGCAGTATTTT	CASSYQRPSTDTQYF	-	TRBJ2-3	TRBV6-6	-
TGTGCCAGCGCTCCGGCTAGACAGGGGCCCACTGAAGCTTTCTTT	CASAPARQGPTEAFF	-	TRBJ1-1	TRBV2	TRBD1
TGTGCCAGCAGTTTAAACAGGAGAGAGACCCAGTACTTC	CASSLNRRETQYF	-	TRBJ2-5	TRBV28	-
TGTGCCAGCAGTGAAGCCGGAAGAGGGCCTTCCTACGAGCAGTACTTC	CASSEAGRGPSYEQYF	-	TRBJ2-7	TRBV2	-
TGCGCCAGCAGCTCCCGTTTGGGGCGGACTAATGAAAAACTGTTTTTT	CASSSRLGRTNEKLFF	-	TRBJ1-4	TRBV5-1	-
TGTGCCAGTAGTATAAGGGGGACAGGGGGCGACTACACCTTC	CASSIRGTGGDYTF	-	TRBJ1-2	TRBV19	TRBD1
TGTGCCAGCACCTGGGGGGGTGGAGGCTACACCTTC	CASTWGGGGYTF	-	TRBJ1-2	TRBV5-8	-
TGCAGTGCTAGTGACTATCTAGAGACCCAGTACTTC	CSASDYLETQYF	-	TRBJ2-5	TRBV20-1	-
TGCAGCGTTGATGTAACAGGGGCTAAAAACATTCAGTACTTC	CSVDVTGAKNIQYF	once	TRBJ2-4	TRBV29-1	TRBD1
TGTGCCAGCTGCACCGGGACTAGCTCCTACAATGAGCAGTTCTTC	CASCTGTSSYNEQFF	-	TRBJ2-1	TRBV2	TRBD2
TGTGCCAGCAGCTCGCAGACAGGGGGCGCAAAACAGCCCCAGCATTTT	CASSSQTGGAKQPQHF	-	TRBJ1-5	TRBV7-8	TRBD1
TGTGCCAGCAGCCTCACGACGGGGTCTGGAAACACCATATATTTT	CASSLTTGSGNTIYF	-	TRBJ1-3	TRBV9	-
TGCGCCAGCAGCCGACAGGGTAACACTGAAGCTTTCTTT	CASSRQGNTEAFF	-	TRBJ1-1	TRBV4-1	TRBD1
TGTGCCAGCAGTTACTCGATGGGGCAGAACTATGGCTACACCTTC	CASSYSMGQNYGYTF	-	TRBJ1-2	TRBV6-6	-
TGTGCCAGCGGAAGGACTAGGGGAGAGACCCAGTACTTC	CASGRTRGETQYF	-	TRBJ2-5	TRBV7-3	TRBD2
TGTGCCAGCAAAACAGGGGCGGGCAATCAGCCCCAGCATTTT	CASKTGAGNQPQHF	-	TRBJ1-5	TRBV6-5	TRBD1
TGTGCCAGCAGTTCCGGGACAGTGAACACCGGGGAGCTGTTTTTT	CASSSGTVNTGELFF	-	TRBJ2-2	TRBV2	TRBD1
TGCGCCAGCAGCTGGACAGGTCAAGAGACCCAGTACTTC	CASSWTGQETQYF	-	TRBJ2-5	TRBV5-1	TRBD1
TGTGCCACCAGTGACGGGGACTCTGGCTACACCTTC	CATSDGDSGYTF	few	TRBJ1-2	TRBV24-1	-
TGTGCCACCAGCACAGGATTTCTCCCCAATGGCTACACCTTC	CATSTGFLPNGYTF	-	TRBJ1-2	TRBV24-1	-
TGCAGCGTGGCTCCGGGGACAGGGTACGAGCAGTACTTC	CSVAPGTGYEQYF	-	TRBJ2-7	TRBV29-1	TRBD1
TGTGCCAGCAGTTTACAGGGTTACCACGAGCAGTACTTC	CASSLQGYHEQYF	-	TRBJ2-7	TRBV6-5	-
TGCGCCAGCAGCTCCGGGACAGGGAGTCTATATGGCTACACCTTC	CASSSGTGSLYGYTF	once	TRBJ1-2	TRBV4-1	TRBD1
TGTGCCAGCCGTAGACAGGGCTACGAGCAGTACTTC	CASRRQGYEQYF	-	TRBJ2-7	TRBV2	TRBD1
TGTGCCAGCAGCCTGGGACTACGGGGGGAAAAACTGTTTTTT	CASSLGLRGEKLFF	few	TRBJ1-4	TRBV7-2	-
TGTGCCATCAGTGATCTCCACAGGGGCTATGGCTACACCTTC	CAISDLHRGYGYTF	-	TRBJ1-2	TRBV10-3	TRBD1
TGTGCCAGCAGCTCCAGGACAGATAATTCACCCCTCCACTTT	CASSSRTDNSPLHF	-	TRBJ1-6	TRBV7-9	-
TGTGCCAGTAGTATCAGGGGGCTGGGGTCACCCCTCCACTTT	CASSIRGLGSPLHF	-	TRBJ1-6	TRBV19	TRBD1
TGTGCCAGCAGTTTACGGACAGTCTACAATGAGCAGTTCTTC	CASSLRTVYNEQFF	-	TRBJ2-1	TRBV27	-
TGTGCCAGCAGCCTCCATGCGGGACTAGCGGGACTCAATGAGCAGTTCTTC	CASSLHAGLAGLNEQFF	-	TRBJ2-1	TRBV3-1/TRBV3-2	TRBD2
TGTGCCAGCAGCTTAGACAGGGGAAATGAGCAGTTCTTC	CASSLDRGNEQFF	-	TRBJ2-1	TRBV7-9	TRBD1